Listed below are T cell receptor beta chains from one sample, sequenced in a study of blood T cell repertoires in COVID-19. The data were produced by immunoSEQ multiplex PCR, yet TCRdb's version contains in-frame clones alone and is incomplete. The table includes 95,000 to 150,000 clones, roughly 77% detected once. Sequencing was carried out using peripheral blood. These receptors were taken from a man aged 55 to 70 with active or convalescent COVID-19. CDR3s include the opening cysteine and the closing phenylalanine or tryptophan. A D gene is named only where the DNA matches it firmly. Rows may omit the clone size; those that give it use once, few, many or a size class.

CDR3nt,CDR3aa,j_gene,abundance,d_gene,len,v_gene
TGTGCCTGGTCCCCCTCCTCTGGAAACACCATATATTTT,CAWSPSSGNTIYF,TRBJ1-3,.,.,13,TRBV30
TGTGCCAGCAGTTTACTTTCGGACAGGTCGAACACTGAAGCTTTCTTT,CASSLLSDRSNTEAFF,TRBJ1-1,.,TRBD1,16,TRBV28
TGTGCCAGCTCACCAGACAAAAATCAGCCCCAGCATTTT,CASSPDKNQPQHF,TRBJ1-5,.,.,13,TRBV18
TGCGCCAGCAGCTTCGCGGGACCCTCCAATGAGCAGTTCTTC,CASSFAGPSNEQFF,TRBJ2-1,.,.,14,TRBV5-1
TGTGCCAGCAGTGACCAGGGACTCACTAATGAAAAACTGTTTTTT,CASSDQGLTNEKLFF,TRBJ1-4,few,.,15,TRBV25-1
TGTGCCAGAGGGGACCAAGAGACCCAGTACTTC,CARGDQETQYF,TRBJ2-5,.,.,11,TRBV28
TGTGCCAGCAGCGTACGCGGGAGAAGTGACAATGAGCAGTTCTTC,CASSVRGRSDNEQFF,TRBJ2-1,.,TRBD2,15,TRBV9
TGCGCCAGCAGCTTGTACGGCGGGAACACTGAAGCTTTCTTT,CASSLYGGNTEAFF,TRBJ1-1,.,.,14,TRBV5-1
TGTGCCAGCAGCGCGGGGGACTCCCGGGTGGATACGCAGTATTTT,CASSAGDSRVDTQYF,TRBJ2-3,.,.,15,TRBV9
TGTGCCAGCAGCTTCGGGTTTAGGGGCACGTCGACTAATGAAAAACTGTTTTTT,CASSFGFRGTSTNEKLFF,TRBJ1-4,.,.,18,TRBV7-2
TGTGCCAGCAGTTTCGACTTTAACACCGGGGAGCTGTTTTTT,CASSFDFNTGELFF,TRBJ2-2,.,.,14,TRBV27
TGTGCCAGCAGACAGGTCGGAGAGACCCAGTACTTC,CASRQVGETQYF,TRBJ2-5,.,.,12,TRBV27
TGTGCCAGCAGCTTGCTTGGGCTGAACTATGGCTACACCTTC,CASSLLGLNYGYTF,TRBJ1-2,.,.,14,TRBV5-8
TGTGCCAACGGACTAGCGGGAGGGCCGTTAGAGACCCAGTACTTC,CANGLAGGPLETQYF,TRBJ2-5,few,TRBD2,15,TRBV2
TGCGCCAGCAGCCAAGAGAGGGCCAGGGGCCTAGAGACCCAGTACTTC,CASSQERARGLETQYF,TRBJ2-5,.,.,16,TRBV4-3
TGTGCCAGCAGTCTTTACAGGGACCTCGGAAAACTGTTTTTT,CASSLYRDLGKLFF,TRBJ1-4,.,.,14,TRBV28
TGTGCCAGCAGCTCCACGGAGGGTTATCAGCCCCAGCATTTT,CASSSTEGYQPQHF,TRBJ1-5,once,.,14,TRBV5-6